This T cell receptor (beta chain) is from a study of T cell clusters in autoimmune cytopenias. TRB was amplified by touch-down multiplex PCR, primer pools A and B combined. TCRdb re-called the multiplex PCR reads; every CDR3 protein appears as one record, without DNA. Recorded for this sample: more than 12,000 distinct CDR3 sequences. TRB amplification used roughly 250 ng of peripheral blood genomic DNA. Germline CDR1 reads LNHNV; CDR2 reads YYDKDF (reference sequence). The CDR3 extends over 16 amino acids. These same data were also listed under a study on T cell repertoires in aging, cancer and after chemotherapy. Per that paper: Healthy donors lost TCR diversity with age mainly through richness, cancer patients through richness and evenness.

The chain combines TRBV15 with TRBJ2-5; absent DNA, TCRdb's TRBD1 call cannot be checked. The origin of this receptor is a human donor in good health. The source material was peripheral blood. The CDR3 is CATSKTRTGGQETQYF.